This TCR beta chain was obtained from a study of blood T cell repertoires in COVID-19. For the study at large: The United States, Italy and Spain supplied acute and convalescent COVID-19 samples. In each case, the material was cDNA or gDNA derived from T cells, B-cell-depleted T cells, or PBMCs.

Original data processing: Reference gene primers were amplified, and this amplification served to estimate nucleated cell counts. TCRdb's copy holds only in-frame clones and misses some; the assay was immunoSEQ multiplex PCR. V, J and clone size were drawn from that table, and D and trimming were deduced from the DNA. This sample has about 250,000 clones, with around nine tenths found just once. This CDR3 region has 15 residues. In germline, CDR1 is LGHNA, CDR2 YSLEER. Trimming pared 4 bases from V and 7 bases from J, leaving 16 bases between. Sequenced sample: peripheral blood. V gene TRBV4-3 combines with J gene TRBJ2-2; D may be TRBD1 (6 bases). The source is a man at least 80 years old with acute or convalescent COVID-19. The CDR3, as DNA: TGCGCCAGCAGCCCAGCCCGGACAGCAAACGGGGAGCTGTTTTTT. This sequence encodes CASSPARTANGELFF.